A few counts support the clone carrying this TCR beta chain. Its antigen is not known. This sample is drawn from a study of CD8+ T cells in alopecia areata. Overall study: For treated patients, severity scores reflected the percentage of scalp area affected. Findings of the study overall: In scalp, tofacitinib significantly decreased clonality and expanded CD8+ clones among the top 100.

Treatment reported: oral pan-JAK inhibitor, 5-10 mg twice daily. Trimming cost V 4 bases and J 0 bases, with 7 bases left between them. Germline loops: CDR1 SQVTM, CDR2 ANQGSEA. The CDR3 loop spans 12 amino acids. cDNA reverse transcribed from extracted RNA served as the sequencing template. TCRdb's copy holds only in-frame clones and misses some; the assay was immunoSEQ multiplex PCR. The data contain around 120,000 clones, about 54% of them singletons. The sequence was obtained from a human donor with alopecia areata. The specimen comprised CD8+ T cells sorted from blood, sampled at week 4, from a patient treated with tofacitinib. The chain joins TRBV29-1 to TRBJ2-7, with no clear D. The CDR3 nucleotides read TGCAGCGTTGCACCGTACTCCTACGAGCAGTACTTC. Its translation: CSVAPYSYEQYF.